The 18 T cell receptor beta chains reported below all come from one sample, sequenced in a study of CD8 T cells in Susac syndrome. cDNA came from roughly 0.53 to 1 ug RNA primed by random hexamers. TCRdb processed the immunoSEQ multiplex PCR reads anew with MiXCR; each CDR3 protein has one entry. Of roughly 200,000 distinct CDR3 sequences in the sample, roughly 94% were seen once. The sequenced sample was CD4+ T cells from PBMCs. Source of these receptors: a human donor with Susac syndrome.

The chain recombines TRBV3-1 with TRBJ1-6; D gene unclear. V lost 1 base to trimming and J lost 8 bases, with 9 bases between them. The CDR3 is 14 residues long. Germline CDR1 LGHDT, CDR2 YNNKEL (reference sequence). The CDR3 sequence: CASSQGVDHSPLHF. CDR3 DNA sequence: TGTGCCAGCAGCCAAGGGGTCGACCATTCACCCCTCCACTTT.

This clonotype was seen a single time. The CDR3 loop reads CASSSPPSGTYNEQFF. CDR3 nucleotide sequence: TGTGCCAGCAGTTCACCTCCTAGCGGGACCTACAATGAGCAGTTCTTC. The chain uses TRBV28 and TRBJ2-1, with 9 positions matching TRBD2. The CDR3 has 16 residues. Germline values: CDR1 MDHEN, CDR2 SYDVKM. J was trimmed by 2 bases and V by 4 bases; bases with no gene match: 6.

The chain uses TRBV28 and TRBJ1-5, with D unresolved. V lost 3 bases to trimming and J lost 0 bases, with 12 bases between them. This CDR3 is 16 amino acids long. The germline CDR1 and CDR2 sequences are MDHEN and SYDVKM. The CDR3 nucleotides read TGTGCCAGCAGTTTCCAGGCCTCCTATAGCAATCAGCCCCAGCATTTT. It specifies CASSFQASYSNQPQHF. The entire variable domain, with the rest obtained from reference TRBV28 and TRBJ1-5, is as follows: DVKVTQSSRYLVKRTGEKVFLECVQDMDHENMFWYRQDPGLGLRLIYFSYDVKMKEKGDIPEGYSVSREKKERFSLILESASTNQTSMYLCASSFQASYSNQPQHFGDGTRLSIL.

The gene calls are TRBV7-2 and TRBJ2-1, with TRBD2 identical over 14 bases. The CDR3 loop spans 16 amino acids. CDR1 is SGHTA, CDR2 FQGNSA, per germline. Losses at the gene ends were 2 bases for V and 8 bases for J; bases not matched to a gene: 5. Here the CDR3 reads CASSLWGLAGVDEQFF. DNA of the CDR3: TGTGCCAGCAGCTTATGGGGACTAGCGGGAGTGGATGAGCAGTTCTTC.

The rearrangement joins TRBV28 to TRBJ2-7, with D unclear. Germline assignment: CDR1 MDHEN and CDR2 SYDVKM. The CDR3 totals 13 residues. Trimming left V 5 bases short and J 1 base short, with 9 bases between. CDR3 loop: CASSGVGSYEQYF. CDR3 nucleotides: TGTGCCAGCAGTGGGGTGGGGTCCTACGAGCAGTACTTC. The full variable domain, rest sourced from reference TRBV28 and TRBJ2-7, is DVKVTQSSRYLVKRTGEKVFLECVQDMDHENMFWYRQDPGLGLRLIYFSYDVKMKEKGDIPEGYSVSREKKERFSLILESASTNQTSMYLCASSGVGSYEQYFGPGTRLTVT.

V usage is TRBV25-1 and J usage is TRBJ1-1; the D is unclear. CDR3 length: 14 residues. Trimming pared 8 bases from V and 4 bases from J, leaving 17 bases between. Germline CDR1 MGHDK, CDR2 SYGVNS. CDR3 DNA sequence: TGTGCCAGCTCTAGGACCGATGTGAGCACTGAAGCTTTCTTT. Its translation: CASSRTDVSTEAFF.

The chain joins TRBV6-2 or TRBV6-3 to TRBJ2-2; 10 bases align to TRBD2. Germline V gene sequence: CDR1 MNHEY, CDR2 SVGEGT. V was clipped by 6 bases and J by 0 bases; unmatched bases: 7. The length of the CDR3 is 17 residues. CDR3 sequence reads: CASRPDLAGANTGELFF. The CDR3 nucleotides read TGTGCCAGCAGACCCGATCTAGCGGGAGCGAACACCGGGGAGCTGTTTTTT.

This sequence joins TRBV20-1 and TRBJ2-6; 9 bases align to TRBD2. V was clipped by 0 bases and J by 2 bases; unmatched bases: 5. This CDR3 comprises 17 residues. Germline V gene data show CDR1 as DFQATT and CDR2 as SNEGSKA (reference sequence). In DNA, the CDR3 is TGCAGTGCTAGAGACCTTAGCGGGAGCGCTGGGGCCAACGTCCTGACTTTC. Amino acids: CSARDLSGSAGANVLTF.

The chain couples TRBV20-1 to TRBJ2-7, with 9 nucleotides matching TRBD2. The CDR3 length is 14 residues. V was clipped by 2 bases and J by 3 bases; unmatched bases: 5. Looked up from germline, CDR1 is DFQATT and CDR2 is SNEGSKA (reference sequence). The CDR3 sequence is CSARTSGFLYEQYF. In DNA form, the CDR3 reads TGCAGTGCTAGAACTAGCGGGTTCCTCTACGAGCAGTACTTC.

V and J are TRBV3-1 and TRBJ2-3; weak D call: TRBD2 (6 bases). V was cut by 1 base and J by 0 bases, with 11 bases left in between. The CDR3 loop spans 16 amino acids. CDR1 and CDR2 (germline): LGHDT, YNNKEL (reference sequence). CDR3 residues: CASSQGLAQSTDTQYF. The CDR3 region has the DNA TGTGCCAGCAGCCAAGGGCTAGCGCAGAGCACAGATACGCAGTATTTT.

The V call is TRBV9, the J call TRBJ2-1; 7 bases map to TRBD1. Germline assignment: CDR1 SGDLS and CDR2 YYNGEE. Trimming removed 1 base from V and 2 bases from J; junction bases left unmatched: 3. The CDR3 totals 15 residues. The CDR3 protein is CASSVRQGTYNEQFF. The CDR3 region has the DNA TGTGCCAGCAGCGTAAGACAGGGTACCTACAATGAGCAGTTCTTC.

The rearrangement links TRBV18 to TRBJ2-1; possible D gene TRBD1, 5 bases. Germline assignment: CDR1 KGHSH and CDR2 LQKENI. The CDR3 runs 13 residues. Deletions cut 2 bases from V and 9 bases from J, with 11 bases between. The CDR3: CASSPDSLGEQFF. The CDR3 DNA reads TGTGCCAGCTCACCAGACAGCCTCGGTGAGCAGTTCTTC.

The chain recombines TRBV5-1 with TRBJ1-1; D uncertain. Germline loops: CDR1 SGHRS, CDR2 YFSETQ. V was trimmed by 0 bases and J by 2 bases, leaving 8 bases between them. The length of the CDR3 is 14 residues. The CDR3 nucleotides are TGCGCCAGCAGCTTGGACGGGATCAACACTGAAGCTTTCTTT. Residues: CASSLDGINTEAFF.

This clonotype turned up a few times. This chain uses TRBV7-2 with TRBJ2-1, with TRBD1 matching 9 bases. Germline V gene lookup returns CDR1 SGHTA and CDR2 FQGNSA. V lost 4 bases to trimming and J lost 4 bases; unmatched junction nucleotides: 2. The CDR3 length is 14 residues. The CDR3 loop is CASSSGQGYNEQFF. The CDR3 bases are TGTGCCAGCAGCTCGGGACAGGGTTACAATGAGCAGTTCTTC.

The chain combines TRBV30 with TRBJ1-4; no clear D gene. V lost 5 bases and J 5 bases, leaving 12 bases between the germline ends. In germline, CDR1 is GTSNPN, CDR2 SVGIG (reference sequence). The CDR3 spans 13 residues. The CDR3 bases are TGTGCCTGGGAAAGGCCAGCGAATGAAAAACTGTTTTTT. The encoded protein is CAWERPANEKLFF.

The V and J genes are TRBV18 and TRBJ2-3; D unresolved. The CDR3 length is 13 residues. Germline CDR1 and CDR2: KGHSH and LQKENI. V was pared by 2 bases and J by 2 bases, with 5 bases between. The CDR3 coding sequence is TGTGCCAGCTCACCAGGCTACACAGATACGCAGTATTTT. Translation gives CASSPGYTDTQYF.

DNA for the CDR3: TGTGCCAGTAGTGCCGGACTAGCGGGCCGGTACAATGAGCAGTTCTTC. It translates to CASSAGLAGRYNEQFF. This chain links TRBV19 with TRBJ2-1, with TRBD2 matching over 11 bases. There are 16 residues in the CDR3. The germline gives CDR1 LNHDA, CDR2 SQIVND (reference sequence). The V segment lost 5 bases and the J segment 4 bases; nucleotides outside the gene matches: 7.

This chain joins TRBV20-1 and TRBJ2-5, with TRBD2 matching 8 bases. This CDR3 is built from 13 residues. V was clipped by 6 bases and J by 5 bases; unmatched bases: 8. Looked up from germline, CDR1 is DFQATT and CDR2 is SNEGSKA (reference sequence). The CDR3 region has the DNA TGCAGTGCCAGGACTAGCCCCCCTGAGACCCAGTACTTC. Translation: CSARTSPPETQYF.